The entry that follows covers one T cell receptor beta chain sequence. This sample includes further DNA sequences coding for the same CDR3. The sample comes from a study of blood T cell repertoires in COVID-19. Study at large: PBMCs, B-cell-depleted T cells, or T cells provided the cDNA or gDNA that made up the material.

The V gene lost 3 bases and the J gene lost 5 bases, with 5 bases spanning the gap. The CDR3 consists of 12 residues. Original processing methods: Using reference gene primer amplification, nucleated cell counts were estimated. Libraries were prepared by immunoSEQ multiplex PCR; TCRdb keeps only in-frame clonotypes and omits some of them. V, J and clone size were drawn from that table, and D and trimming were deduced from the DNA. In the table there are more than 250,000 clones, more than 80% of which are singletons. This TCR was recovered from a man aged 18 to 30 who had recovered from COVID-19. Material: peripheral blood. The chain carries TRBV12-3 or TRBV12-4 and TRBJ1-5; D is undetermined. CDR3: CASSFSDQPQHF. In DNA, the CDR3 is TGTGCCAGCAGTTTCTCGGATCAGCCCCAGCATTTT.